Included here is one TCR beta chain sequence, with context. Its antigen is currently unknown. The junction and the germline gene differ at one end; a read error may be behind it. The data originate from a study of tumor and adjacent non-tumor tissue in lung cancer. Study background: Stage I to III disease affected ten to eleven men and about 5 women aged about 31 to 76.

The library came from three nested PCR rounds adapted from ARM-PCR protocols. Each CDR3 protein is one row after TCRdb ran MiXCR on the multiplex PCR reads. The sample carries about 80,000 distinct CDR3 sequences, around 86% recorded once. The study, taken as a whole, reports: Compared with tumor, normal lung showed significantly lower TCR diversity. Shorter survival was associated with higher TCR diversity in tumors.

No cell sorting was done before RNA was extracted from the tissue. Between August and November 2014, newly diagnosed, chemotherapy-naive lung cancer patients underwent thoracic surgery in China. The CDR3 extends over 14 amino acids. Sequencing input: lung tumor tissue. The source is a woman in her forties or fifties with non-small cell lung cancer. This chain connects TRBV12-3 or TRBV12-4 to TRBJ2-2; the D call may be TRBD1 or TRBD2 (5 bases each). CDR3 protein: CASTTTGRHGELFF. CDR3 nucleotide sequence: TGTGCCAGCACCACGACGGGGCGTCACGGGGAGCTATTTTTT.